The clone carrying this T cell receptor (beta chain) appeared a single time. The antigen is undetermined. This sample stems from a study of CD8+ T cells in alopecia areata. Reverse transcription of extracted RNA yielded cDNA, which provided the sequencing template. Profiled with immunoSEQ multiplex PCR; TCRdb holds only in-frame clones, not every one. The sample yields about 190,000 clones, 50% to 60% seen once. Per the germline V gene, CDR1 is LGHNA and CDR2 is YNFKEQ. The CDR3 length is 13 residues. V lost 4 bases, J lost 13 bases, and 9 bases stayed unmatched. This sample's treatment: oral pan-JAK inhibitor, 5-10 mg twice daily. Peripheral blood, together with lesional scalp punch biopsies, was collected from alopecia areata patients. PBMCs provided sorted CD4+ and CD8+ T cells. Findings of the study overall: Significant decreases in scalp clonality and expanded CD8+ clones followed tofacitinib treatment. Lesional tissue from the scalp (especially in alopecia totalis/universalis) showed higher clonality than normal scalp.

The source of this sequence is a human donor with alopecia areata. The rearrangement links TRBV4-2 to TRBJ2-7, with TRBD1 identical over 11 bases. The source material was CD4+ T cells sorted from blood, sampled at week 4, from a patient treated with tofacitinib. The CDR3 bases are TGTGCCAGCAGCCCCCGGACAGGGGGCGAAAGATACTTC. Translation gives CASSPRTGGERYF.